The present T cell receptor beta chain was sequenced within a study of T cell repertoires in cytomegalovirus infection. Across the whole study: CMV infection and matching HLA type were both indicated by public TCR beta signatures. General study results and limits: Clonotype analysis showed dominance of the ex vivo response by HLA-C-restricted CMV-specific TCR beta clonotypes. Cumulated frequencies of public TCR beta families served to identify carriers of CMV plus the relevant HLA.

This clonotype turned up a few times. The antigen is unknown. This CDR3 has 15 residues. Germline V gene data show CDR1 as SGHTA and CDR2 as FQGTGA. Losses at the gene ends were 5 bases for V and 8 bases for J; bases not matched to a gene: 6. Each CDR3 protein is one row after TCRdb ran MiXCR on the reads. The sample includes about 530,000 distinct CDR3 sequences, roughly 29% of them seen just once. Sequencing input: PBMCs. This receptor was obtained from a human donor in good health (CMV status not recorded). Some clones in this sample may be carry-over from other donors' samples. The chain recombines TRBV7-3 with TRBJ2-1, with TRBD2 matching over 13 bases. The CDR3 nucleotides read TGTGCCAGCAGCGTACTAGCGGGAGGGCTATATGAGCAGTTCTTC. Encoded protein: CASSVLAGGLYEQFF.